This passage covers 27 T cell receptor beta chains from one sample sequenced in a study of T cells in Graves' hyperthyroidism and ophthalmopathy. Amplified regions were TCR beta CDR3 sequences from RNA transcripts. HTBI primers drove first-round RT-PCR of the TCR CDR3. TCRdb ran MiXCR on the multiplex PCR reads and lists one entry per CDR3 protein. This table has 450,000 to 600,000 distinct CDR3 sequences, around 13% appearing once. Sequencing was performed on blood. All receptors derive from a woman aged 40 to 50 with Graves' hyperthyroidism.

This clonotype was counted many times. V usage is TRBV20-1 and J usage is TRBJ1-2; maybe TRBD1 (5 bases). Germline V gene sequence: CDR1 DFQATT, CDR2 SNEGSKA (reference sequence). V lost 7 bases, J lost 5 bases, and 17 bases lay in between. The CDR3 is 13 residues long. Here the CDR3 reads CSVETEKEYGYTF. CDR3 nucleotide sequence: TGCAGTGTCGAGACAGAGAAGGAGTATGGCTACACCTTC.

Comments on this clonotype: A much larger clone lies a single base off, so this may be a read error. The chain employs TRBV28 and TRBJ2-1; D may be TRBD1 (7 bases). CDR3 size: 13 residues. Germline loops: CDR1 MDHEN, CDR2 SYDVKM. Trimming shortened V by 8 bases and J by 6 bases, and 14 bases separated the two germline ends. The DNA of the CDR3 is TGTGCCAGCGGAAGGAGGGGGCCCAATGAGCAGTTCTTC. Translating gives CASGRRGPNEQFF.

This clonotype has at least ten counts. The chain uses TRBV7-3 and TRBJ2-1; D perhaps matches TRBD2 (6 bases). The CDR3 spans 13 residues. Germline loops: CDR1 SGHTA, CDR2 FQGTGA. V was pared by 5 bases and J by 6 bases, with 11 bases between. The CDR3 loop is CASSNRDSNEQFF. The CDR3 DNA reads TGTGCCAGCAGCAACCGGGACTCCAATGAGCAGTTCTTC. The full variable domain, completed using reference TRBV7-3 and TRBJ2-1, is GAGVSQTPSNKVTEKGKYVELRCDPISGHTALYWYRQSLGQGPEFLIYFQGTGAADDSGLPNDRFFAVRPEGSVSTLKIQRTERGDSAVYLCASSNRDSNEQFFGPGTRLTVL.

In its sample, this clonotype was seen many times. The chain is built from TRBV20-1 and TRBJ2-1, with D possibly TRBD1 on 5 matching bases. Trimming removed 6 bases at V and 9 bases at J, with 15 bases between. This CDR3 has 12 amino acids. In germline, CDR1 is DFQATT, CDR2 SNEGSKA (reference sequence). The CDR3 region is CSARDLGVEQFF. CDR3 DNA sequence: TGCAGTGCCCGAGACCTAGGGGTTGAGCAGTTCTTC.

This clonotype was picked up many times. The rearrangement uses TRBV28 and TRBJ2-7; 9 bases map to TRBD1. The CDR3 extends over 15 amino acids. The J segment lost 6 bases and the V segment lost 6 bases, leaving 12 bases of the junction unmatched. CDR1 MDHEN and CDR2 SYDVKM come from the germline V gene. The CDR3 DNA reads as TGTGCCAGCAGCCAATTCGGGACAGGGAAAGCCGAGCAGTACTTC. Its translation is CASSQFGTGKAEQYF.

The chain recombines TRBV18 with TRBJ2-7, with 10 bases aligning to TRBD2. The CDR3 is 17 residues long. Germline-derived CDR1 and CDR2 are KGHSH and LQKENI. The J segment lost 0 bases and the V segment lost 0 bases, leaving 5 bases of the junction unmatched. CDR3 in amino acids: CASSPPASGGSSYEQYF. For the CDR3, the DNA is TGTGCCAGCTCACCACCCGCTAGCGGGGGAAGCTCCTACGAGCAGTACTTC.

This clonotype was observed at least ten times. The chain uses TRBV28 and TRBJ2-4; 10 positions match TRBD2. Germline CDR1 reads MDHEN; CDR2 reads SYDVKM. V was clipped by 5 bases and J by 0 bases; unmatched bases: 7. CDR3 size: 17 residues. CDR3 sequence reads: CASSISGRTLAKNIQYF. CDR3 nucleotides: TGTGCCAGCAGTATTAGCGGGAGGACCCTAGCCAAAAACATTCAGTACTTC.

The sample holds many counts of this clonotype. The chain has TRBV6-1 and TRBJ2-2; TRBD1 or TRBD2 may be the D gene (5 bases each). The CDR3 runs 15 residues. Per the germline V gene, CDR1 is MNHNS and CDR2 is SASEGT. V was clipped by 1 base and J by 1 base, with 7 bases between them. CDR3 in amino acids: CASSEVGGNTGELFF. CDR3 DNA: TGTGCCAGCAGTGAAGTTGGGGGGAACACCGGGGAGCTGTTTTTT.

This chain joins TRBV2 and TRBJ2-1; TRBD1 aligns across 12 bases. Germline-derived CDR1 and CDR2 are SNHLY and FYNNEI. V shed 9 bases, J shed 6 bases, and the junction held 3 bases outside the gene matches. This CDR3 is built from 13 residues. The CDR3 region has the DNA TGTGCCAGAGGGACAGGGGGCTTCAATGAGCAGTTCTTC. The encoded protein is CARGTGGFNEQFF.

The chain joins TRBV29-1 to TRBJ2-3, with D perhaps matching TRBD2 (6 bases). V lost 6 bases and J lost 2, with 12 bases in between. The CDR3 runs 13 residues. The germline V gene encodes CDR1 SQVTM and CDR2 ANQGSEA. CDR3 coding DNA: TGCAGCGTCGGGGGTAGGACCACAGATACGCAGTATTTT. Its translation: CSVGGRTTDTQYF.

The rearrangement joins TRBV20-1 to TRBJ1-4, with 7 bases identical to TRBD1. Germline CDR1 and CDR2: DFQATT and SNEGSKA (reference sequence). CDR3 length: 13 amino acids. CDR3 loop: CSGTRGSTEKLFF. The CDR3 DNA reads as TGCAGCGGAACCAGGGGGTCGACTGAAAAACTGTTTTTT.

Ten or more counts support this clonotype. The CDR3 nucleotides read TGTGCCTGGAGCCATGGGGCAACTAATGAAAAACTGTTTTTT. Amino acid sequence: CAWSHGATNEKLFF. This chain uses TRBV30 with TRBJ1-4; D unclear. The length of the CDR3 is 14 residues. CDR1 is GTSNPN and CDR2 is SVGIG in the germline V gene (reference sequence). V shed 3 bases and J shed 0 bases, with 8 bases lying between them.

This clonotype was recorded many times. The CDR3 bases are TGTGCCAGCAGCAAGACAGGGCCCCAAGAGACCCAGTACTTC. Amino acid sequence: CASSKTGPQETQYF. The gene calls are TRBV6-1 and TRBJ2-5; 7 nucleotides agree with TRBD1. With 6 bases clipped from V and 1 base from J, the junction kept 5 bases outside the gene matches. In germline, CDR1 is MNHNS, CDR2 SASEGT. CDR3 length equals 14 residues.

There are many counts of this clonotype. CDR3 sequence reads: CASSSPEGDTEAFF. For the CDR3, the DNA is TGCGCCAGCAGCTCCCCGGAGGGGGACACTGAAGCTTTCTTT. This chain links TRBV5-1 with TRBJ1-1; a possible D gene is TRBD1 (6 bases). Germline CDR1 is SGHRS and CDR2 is YFSETQ. CDR3 length: 14 amino acids. Trimming took off 3 bases at V and 3 bases at J, with 12 bases between the two ends.

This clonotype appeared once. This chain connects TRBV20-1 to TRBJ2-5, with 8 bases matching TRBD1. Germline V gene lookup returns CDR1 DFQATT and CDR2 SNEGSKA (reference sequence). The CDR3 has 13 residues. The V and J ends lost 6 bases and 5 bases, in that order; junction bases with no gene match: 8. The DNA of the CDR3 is TGCAGTGCCCTCGACAGGGGCGGGGAGACCCAGTACTTC. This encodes CSALDRGGETQYF.

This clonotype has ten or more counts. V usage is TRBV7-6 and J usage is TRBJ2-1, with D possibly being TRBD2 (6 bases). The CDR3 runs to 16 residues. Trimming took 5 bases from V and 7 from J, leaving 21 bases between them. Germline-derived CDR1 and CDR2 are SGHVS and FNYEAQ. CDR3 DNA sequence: TGTGCCAGCAGCATGACGTCGGGGGAGTGGGTAAATGAGCAGTTCTTC. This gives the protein CASSMTSGEWVNEQFF.

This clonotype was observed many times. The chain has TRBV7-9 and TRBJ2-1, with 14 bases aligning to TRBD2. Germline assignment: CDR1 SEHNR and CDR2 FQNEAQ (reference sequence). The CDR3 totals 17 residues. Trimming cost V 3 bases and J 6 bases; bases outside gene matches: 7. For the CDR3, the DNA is TGTGCCAGCAGCTTCGGGACTAGCGGGAGTTCGGGCAATGAGCAGTTCTTC. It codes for CASSFGTSGSSGNEQFF. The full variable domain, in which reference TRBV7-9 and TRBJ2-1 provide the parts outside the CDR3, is DTGVSQNPRHKITKRGQNVTFRCDPISEHNRLYWYRQTLGQGPEFLTYFQNEAQLEKSRLLSDRFSAERPKGSFSTLEIQRTEQGDSAMYLCASSFGTSGSSGNEQFFGPGTRLTVL.

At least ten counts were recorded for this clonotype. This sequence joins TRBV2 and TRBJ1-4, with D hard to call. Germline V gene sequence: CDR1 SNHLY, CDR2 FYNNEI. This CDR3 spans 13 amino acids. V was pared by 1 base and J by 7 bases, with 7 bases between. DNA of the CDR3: TGTGCCAGCAGTGAAGATCGGGCTGAAAAACTGTTTTTT. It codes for CASSEDRAEKLFF. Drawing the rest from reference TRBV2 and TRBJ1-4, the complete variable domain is EPEVTQTPSHQVTQMGQEVILRCVPISNHLYFYWYRQILGQKVEFLVSFYNNEISEKSEIFDDQFSVERPDGSNFTLKIRSTKLEDSAMYFCASSEDRAEKLFFGSGTQLSVL.

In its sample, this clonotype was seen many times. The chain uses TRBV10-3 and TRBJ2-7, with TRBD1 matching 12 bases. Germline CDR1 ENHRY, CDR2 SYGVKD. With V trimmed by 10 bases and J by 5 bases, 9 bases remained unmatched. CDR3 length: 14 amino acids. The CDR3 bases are TGTGCCAGTGCCGGGACAGGGGGCAGAAACGAGCAGTACTTC. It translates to CASAGTGGRNEQYF.

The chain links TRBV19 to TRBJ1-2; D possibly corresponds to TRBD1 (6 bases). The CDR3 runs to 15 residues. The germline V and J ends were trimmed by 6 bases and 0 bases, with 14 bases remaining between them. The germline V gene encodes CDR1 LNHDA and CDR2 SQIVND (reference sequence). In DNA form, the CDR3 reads TGTGCCAGTAGCGTACAGGGAACGACTAACTATGGCTACACCTTC. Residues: CASSVQGTTNYGYTF.

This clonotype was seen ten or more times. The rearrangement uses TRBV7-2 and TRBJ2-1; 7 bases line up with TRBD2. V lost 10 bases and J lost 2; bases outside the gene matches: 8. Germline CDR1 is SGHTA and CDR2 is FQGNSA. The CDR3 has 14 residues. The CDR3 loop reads CATRGRAAYNEQFF. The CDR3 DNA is TGTGCCACCCGAGGGAGGGCCGCCTACAATGAGCAGTTCTTC.

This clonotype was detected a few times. In DNA, the CDR3 is TGTGCCAGCAGCCCCGCGGGACTAGGGACCTACGAGCAGTACTTC. As protein: CASSPAGLGTYEQYF. The V and J genes are TRBV14 and TRBJ2-7; 8 bases align to TRBD2. The CDR3 has 15 amino acids. Germline CDR1 is SGHDN and CDR2 is FVKESK. The J segment lost 2 bases and the V segment lost 4 bases, leaving 7 bases of the junction unmatched.

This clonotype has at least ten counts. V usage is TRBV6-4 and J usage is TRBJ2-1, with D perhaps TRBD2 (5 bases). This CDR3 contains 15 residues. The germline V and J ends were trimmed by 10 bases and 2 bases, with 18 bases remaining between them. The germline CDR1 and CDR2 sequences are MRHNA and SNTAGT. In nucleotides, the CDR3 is TGTGCCACTGCTCGTAGCGAAGGTCCCTACAATGAGCAGTTCTTC. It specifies CATARSEGPYNEQFF.

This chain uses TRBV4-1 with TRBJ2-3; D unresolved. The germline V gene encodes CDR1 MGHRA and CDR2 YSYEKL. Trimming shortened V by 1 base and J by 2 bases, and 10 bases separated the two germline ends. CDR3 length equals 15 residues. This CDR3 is CASSQVSPLTDTQYF. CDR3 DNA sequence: TGCGCCAGCAGCCAAGTAAGCCCCCTCACAGATACGCAGTATTTT.

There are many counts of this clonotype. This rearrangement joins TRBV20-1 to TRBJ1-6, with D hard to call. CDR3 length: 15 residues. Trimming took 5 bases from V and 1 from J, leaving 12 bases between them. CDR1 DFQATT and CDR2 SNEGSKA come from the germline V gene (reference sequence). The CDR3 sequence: CSAPKPGSYNSPLHF. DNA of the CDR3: TGCAGTGCTCCAAAGCCGGGATCCTATAATTCACCCCTCCACTTT.

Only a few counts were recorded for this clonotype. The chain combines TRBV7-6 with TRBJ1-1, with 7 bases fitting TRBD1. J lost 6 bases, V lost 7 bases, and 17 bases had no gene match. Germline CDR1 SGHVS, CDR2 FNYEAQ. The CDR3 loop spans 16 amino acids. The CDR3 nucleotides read TGTGCCAGCACAATCGATATTACAGGGGATGTCTCTGAAGCTTTCTTT. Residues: CASTIDITGDVSEAFF.

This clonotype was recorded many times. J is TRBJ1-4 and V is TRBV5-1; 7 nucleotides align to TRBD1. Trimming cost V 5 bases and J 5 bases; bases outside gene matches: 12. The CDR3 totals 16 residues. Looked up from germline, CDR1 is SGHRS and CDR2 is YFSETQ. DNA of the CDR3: TGCGCCAGCAGTTCCAGACCGGGACAGCTAAATGAAAAACTGTTTTTT. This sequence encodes CASSSRPGQLNEKLFF. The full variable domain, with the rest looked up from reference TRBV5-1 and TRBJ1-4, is KAGVTQTPRYLIKTRGQQVTLSCSPISGHRSVSWYQQTPGQGLQFLFEYFSETQRNKGNFPGRFSGRQFSNSRSEMNVSTLELGDSALYLCASSSRPGQLNEKLFFGSGTQLSVL.